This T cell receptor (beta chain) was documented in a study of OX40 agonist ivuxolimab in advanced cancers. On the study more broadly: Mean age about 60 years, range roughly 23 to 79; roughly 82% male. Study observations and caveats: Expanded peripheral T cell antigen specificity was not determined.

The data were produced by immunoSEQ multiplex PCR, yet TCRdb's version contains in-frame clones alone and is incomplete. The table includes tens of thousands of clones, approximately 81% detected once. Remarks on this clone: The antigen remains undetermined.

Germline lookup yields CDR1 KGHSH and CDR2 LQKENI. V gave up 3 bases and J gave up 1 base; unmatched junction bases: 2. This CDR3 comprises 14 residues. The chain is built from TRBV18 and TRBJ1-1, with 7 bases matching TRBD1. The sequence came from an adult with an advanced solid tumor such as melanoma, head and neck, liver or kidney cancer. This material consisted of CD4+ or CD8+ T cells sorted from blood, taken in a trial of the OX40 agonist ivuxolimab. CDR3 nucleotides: TGTGCCAGCTCACCTGGACAGGCGAACACTGAAGCTTTCTTT. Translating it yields CASSPGQANTEAFF.